This T cell receptor beta chain was captured by sequencing in a study of cytomegalovirus exposure and HLA in healthy donors. General study findings and limits: The classifier reportedly diagnosed cytomegalovirus status with high sensitivity and specificity. Subsequent analysis showed first-cohort TCR clusters tending to co-occur in 120 validation repertoires. The study designated about 160 TCR beta chains cytomegalovirus-associated.

For this clone: The antigen remains undetermined.

The ends lost 5 bases at V and 3 bases at J; junction bases unmatched: 7. Germline-derived CDR1 and CDR2 are SGHAT and FQNNGV. The CDR3 has 16 residues. Donors came from a validation cohort of some 110 subjects, distinct from the first 666-subject cohort. Repertoires were generated with immunoSEQ multiplex PCR, while TCRdb's copy carries only in-frame clones and drops some. The sample yields tens of thousands of clones, around nine tenths seen once. The gene calls are TRBV11-2 and TRBJ2-7, with 13 bases matching TRBD2. Sequencing used PBMCs. This receptor was obtained from a woman aged 18-29 years in good health and CMV-seronegative. The CDR3 spells CASSPPGLAGFYEQYF. CDR3 coding DNA: TGTGCCAGCAGCCCCCCGGGACTAGCGGGGTTCTACGAGCAGTACTTC.